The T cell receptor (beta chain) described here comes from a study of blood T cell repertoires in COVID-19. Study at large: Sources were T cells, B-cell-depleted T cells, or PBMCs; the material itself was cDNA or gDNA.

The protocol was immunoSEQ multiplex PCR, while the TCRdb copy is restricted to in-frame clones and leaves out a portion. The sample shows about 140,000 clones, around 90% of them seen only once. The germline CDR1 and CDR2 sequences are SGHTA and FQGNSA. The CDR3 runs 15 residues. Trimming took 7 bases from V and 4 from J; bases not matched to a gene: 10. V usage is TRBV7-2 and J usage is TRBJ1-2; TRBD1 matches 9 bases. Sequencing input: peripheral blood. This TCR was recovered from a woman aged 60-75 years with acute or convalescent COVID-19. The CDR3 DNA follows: TGTGCCAGCACCCTCACACAGGGGGCGTTCTATGGCTACACCTTC. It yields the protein CASTLTQGAFYGYTF.